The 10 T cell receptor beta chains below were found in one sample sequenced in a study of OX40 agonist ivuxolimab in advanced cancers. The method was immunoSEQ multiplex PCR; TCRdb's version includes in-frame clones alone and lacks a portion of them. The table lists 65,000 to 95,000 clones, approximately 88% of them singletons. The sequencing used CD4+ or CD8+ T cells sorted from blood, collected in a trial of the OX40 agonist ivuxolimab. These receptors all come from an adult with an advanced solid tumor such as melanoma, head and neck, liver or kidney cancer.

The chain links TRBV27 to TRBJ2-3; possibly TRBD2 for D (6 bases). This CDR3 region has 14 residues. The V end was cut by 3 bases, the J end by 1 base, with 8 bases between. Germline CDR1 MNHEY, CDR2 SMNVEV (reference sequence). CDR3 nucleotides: TGTGCCAGCAGTTTTGGACTACGCACAGATACGCAGTATTTT. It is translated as CASSFGLRTDTQYF.

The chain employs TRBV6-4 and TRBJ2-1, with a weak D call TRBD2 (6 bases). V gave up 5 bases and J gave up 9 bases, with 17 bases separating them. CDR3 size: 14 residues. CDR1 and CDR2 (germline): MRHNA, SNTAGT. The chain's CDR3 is CASSTYGGGSEQFF. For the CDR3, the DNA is TGTGCCAGCAGTACTTATGGTGGGGGGAGTGAGCAGTTCTTC.

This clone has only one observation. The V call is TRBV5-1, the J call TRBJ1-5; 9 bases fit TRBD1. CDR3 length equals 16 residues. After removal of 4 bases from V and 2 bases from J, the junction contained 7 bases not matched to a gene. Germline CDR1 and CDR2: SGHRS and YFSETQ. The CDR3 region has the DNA TGCGCCAGCAGCCAGGGGGACAGGGTCGGCAATCAGCCCCAGCATTTT. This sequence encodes CASSQGDRVGNQPQHF.

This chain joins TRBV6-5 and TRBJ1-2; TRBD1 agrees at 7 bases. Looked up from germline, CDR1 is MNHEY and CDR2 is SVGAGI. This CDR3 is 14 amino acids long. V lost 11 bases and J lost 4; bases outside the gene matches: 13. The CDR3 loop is CAVRTRQGSYGYTF. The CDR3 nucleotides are TGTGCCGTAAGAACCCGACAGGGAAGCTATGGCTACACCTTC.

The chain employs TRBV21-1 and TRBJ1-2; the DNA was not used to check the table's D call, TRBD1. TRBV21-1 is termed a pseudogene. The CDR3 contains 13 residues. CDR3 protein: CASRQGSGYGYTF. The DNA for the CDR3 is TGTGCCAGCAGGCAGGGTTCCGGCTATGGCTACACCTTC.

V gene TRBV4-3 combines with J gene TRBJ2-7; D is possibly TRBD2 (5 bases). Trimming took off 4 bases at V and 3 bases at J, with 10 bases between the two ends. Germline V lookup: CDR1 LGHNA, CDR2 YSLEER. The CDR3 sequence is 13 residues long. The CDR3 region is CASSRGLGYEQYF. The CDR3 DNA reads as TGCGCCAGCAGCCGAGGACTTGGCTACGAGCAGTACTTC.

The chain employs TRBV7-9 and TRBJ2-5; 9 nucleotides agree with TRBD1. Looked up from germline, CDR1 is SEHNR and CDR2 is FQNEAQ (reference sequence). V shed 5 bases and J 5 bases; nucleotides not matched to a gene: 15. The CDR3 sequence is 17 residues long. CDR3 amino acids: CASSQTGGWGLGETQYF. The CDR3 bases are TGTGCCAGCAGCCAGACAGGGGGTTGGGGCCTCGGGGAGACCCAGTACTTC.

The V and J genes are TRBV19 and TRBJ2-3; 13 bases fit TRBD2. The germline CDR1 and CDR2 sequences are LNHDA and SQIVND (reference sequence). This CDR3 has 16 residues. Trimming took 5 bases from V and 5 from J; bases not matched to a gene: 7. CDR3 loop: CASSLSLAGGRDTQYF. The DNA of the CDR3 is TGTGCCAGTAGTCTGTCACTAGCGGGAGGGCGAGATACGCAGTATTTT.

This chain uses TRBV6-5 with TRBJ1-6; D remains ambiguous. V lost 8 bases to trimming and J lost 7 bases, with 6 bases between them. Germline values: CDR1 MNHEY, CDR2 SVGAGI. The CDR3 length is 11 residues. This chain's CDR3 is CASRKNSPLHF. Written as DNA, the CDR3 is TGTGCCAGCCGAAAAAATTCACCCCTCCACTTT.

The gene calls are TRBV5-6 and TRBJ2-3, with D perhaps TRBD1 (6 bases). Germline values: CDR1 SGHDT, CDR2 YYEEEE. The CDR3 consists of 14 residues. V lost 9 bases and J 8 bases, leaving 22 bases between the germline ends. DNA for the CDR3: TGTGCCACTCAGCCCCGCCGCGTCAGGGGTACGCAGTATTTT. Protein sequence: CATQPRRVRGTQYF.